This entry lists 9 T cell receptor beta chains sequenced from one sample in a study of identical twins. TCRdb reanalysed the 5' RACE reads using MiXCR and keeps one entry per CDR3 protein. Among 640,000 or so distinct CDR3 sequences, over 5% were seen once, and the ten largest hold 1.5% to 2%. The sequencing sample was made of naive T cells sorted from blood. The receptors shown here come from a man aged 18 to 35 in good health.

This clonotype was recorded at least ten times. This CDR3 reads CSVEHRGEKLFF. As DNA, the CDR3 is TGCAGCGTCGAGCACAGGGGTGAAAAACTGTTTTTT. This chain joins TRBV29-1 and TRBJ1-4, with 7 bases lining up with TRBD1. This CDR3 has 12 amino acids. V shed 6 bases, J shed 7 bases, and the junction held 5 bases outside the gene matches. Germline V gene sequence: CDR1 SQVTM, CDR2 ANQGSEA.

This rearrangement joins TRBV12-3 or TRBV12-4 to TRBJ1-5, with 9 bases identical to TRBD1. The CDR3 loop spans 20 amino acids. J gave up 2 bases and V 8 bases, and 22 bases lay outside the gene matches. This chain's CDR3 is CASRSPSGTGTLTGNQPQHF. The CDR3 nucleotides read TGTGCCAGCCGGAGTCCTTCCGGGACAGGGACCCTTACGGGCAATCAGCCCCAGCATTTT.

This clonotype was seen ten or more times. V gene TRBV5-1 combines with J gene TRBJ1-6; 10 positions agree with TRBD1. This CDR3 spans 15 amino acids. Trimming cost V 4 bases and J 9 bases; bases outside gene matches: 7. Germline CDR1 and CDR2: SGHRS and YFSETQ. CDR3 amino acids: CASSQQGTGVSPLHF. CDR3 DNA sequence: TGCGCCAGCAGCCAACAGGGGACAGGGGTTTCACCCCTCCACTTT. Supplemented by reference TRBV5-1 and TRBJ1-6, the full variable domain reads KAGVTQTPRYLIKTRGQQVTLSCSPISGHRSVSWYQQTPGQGLQFLFEYFSETQRNKGNFPGRFSGRQFSNSRSEMNVSTLELGDSALYLCASSQQGTGVSPLHFGNGTRLTVT.

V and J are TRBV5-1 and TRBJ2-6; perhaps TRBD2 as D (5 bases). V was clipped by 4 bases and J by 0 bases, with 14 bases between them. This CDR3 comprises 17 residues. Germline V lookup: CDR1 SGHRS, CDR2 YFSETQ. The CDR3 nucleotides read TGCGCCAGCAGCGGTCCGGGGTTAAGCTCTGGGGCCAACGTCCTGACTTTC. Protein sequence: CASSGPGLSSGANVLTF.

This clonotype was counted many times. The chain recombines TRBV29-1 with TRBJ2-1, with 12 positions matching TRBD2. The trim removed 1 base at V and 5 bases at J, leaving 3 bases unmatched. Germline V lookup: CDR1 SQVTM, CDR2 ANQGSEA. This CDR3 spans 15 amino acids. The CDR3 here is CSVEGTSGTNNEQFF. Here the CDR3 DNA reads TGCAGCGTTGAAGGGACTAGCGGGACTAACAATGAGCAGTTCTTC.

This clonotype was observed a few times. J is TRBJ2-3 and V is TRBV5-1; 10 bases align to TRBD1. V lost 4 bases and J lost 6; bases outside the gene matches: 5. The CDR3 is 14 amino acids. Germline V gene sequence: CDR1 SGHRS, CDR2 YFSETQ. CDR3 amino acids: CASSPGQGVDTQYF. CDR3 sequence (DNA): TGCGCCAGCAGCCCAGGACAGGGGGTTGATACGCAGTATTTT.

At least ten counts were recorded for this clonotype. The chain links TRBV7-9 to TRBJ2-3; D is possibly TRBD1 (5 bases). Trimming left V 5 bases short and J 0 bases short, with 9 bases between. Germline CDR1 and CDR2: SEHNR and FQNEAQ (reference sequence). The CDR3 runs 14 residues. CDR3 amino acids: CASSPTASTDTQYF. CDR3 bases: TGTGCCAGCAGCCCGACAGCGAGCACAGATACGCAGTATTTT.

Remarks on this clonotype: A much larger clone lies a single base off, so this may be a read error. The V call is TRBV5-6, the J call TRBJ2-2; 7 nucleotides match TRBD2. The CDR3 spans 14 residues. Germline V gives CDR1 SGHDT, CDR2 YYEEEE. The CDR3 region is CASSTTRGSGELCF. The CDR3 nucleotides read TGTGCCAGCAGCACGACACGGGGGAGCGGGGAGCTGTGTTTT.

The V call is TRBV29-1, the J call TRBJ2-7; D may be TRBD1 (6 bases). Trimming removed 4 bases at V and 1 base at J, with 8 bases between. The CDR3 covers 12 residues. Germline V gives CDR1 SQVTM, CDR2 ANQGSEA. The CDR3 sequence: CSVGQESYEQYF. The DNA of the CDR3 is TGCAGCGTTGGACAGGAATCCTACGAGCAGTACTTC.